A single sample is the source of the 8 T cell receptor beta chains below, sequenced in a study of Graves' ophthalmopathy and Graves' hyperthyroidism. RNA served as the template for amplifying TCR beta CDR3 regions. Investigators did first-round RT-PCR with HTBI primers, then second-round multiplex PCR. Each CDR3 protein is one row after TCRdb ran MiXCR on the multiplex PCR reads. The table lists some 380,000 distinct CDR3 sequences, 15% to 17% of them singletons. The sequencing input was peripheral blood. These receptors were obtained from a woman aged 18 to 35 with stable Graves' hyperthyroidism.

This clonotype was counted ten times or more. V is TRBV19 and J is TRBJ1-5; 7 positions agree with TRBD1. V lost 3 bases, J lost 6 bases, and 5 bases stayed unmatched. The CDR3 runs 14 residues. Per the germline V gene, CDR1 is LNHDA and CDR2 is SQIVND (reference sequence). The CDR3 loop is CASSIGDSFQPQHF. For the CDR3, the DNA is TGTGCCAGTAGTATTGGGGACAGCTTTCAGCCCCAGCATTTT.

This clonotype has ten or more counts. The chain couples TRBV3-1 to TRBJ1-1; D is perhaps TRBD1 (6 bases). CDR1 is LGHDT and CDR2 is YNNKEL in the germline V gene (reference sequence). This CDR3 has 14 residues. Trimming cost V 2 bases and J 1 base, with 8 bases left between them. CDR3 loop: CASSQLTGNTEAFF. The DNA for the CDR3 is TGTGCCAGCAGCCAACTGACAGGGAACACTGAAGCTTTCTTT. The whole variable domain, filled in from reference TRBV3-1 and TRBJ1-1, reads DTAVSQTPKYLVTQMGNDKSIKCEQNLGHDTMYWYKQDSKKFLKIMFSYNNKELIINETVPNRFSPKSPDKAHLNLHINSLELGDSAVYFCASSQLTGNTEAFFGQGTRLTVV.

This clonotype was detected many times. Relative to the germline gene, one junction end is altered; a read error may explain this. The chain is built from TRBV10-1 and TRBJ2-2; D uncertain. The CDR3 covers 14 residues. Germline lookup yields CDR1 WNHNN and CDR2 SYGVQD (reference sequence). The chain's CDR3 is CASSKSVNTGELFF. The CDR3 nucleotides read TGCGCCAGCAGTAAGTCGGTGAACACCGGGGAGCTGTTTTTT.

This clonotype appeared a few times. The chain has TRBV9 and TRBJ1-1, with 8 bases matching TRBD1. The CDR3 is made up of 15 amino acids. J was trimmed by 3 bases and V by 3 bases; bases with no gene match: 7. CDR1 is SGDLS and CDR2 is YYNGEE in the germline V gene. CDR3 region: CASSDRQGWDTEAFF. The CDR3 DNA reads TGTGCCAGCAGCGACCGACAGGGGTGGGACACTGAAGCTTTCTTT.

This clonotype has at least ten counts. The chain carries TRBV10-3 and TRBJ1-1, with TRBD1 identical over 7 bases. After removal of 7 bases from V and 6 bases from J, the junction contained 8 bases not matched to a gene. The length of the CDR3 is 13 residues. In germline, CDR1 is ENHRY, CDR2 SYGVKD. The CDR3 here is CAITEGQGAEAFF. Written as DNA, the CDR3 is TGTGCCATCACCGAGGGGCAGGGGGCTGAAGCTTTCTTT.

This clonotype occurred many times. This sequence joins TRBV10-3 and TRBJ1-2, with D perhaps matching TRBD1 (5 bases). Between the trimmed V and J ends, which lost 7 bases and 5 bases, there was a span of 20 bases. Germline V gives CDR1 ENHRY, CDR2 SYGVKD. CDR3 size: 15 residues. The CDR3 coding sequence is TGTGCCATCAATACTAGGGGTATGCCGGGGTATGGCTACACCTTC. It is translated as CAINTRGMPGYGYTF.

In this sample, this clonotype turned up a few times. The chain employs TRBV19 and TRBJ1-2; 8 positions match TRBD1. Per the germline V gene, CDR1 is LNHDA and CDR2 is SQIVND (reference sequence). The CDR3 is 15 residues long. Losses at the gene ends were 5 bases for V and 7 bases for J; bases not matched to a gene: 12. The CDR3 DNA is TGTGCCAGTAGTCCCCGGGCCAGGGGGCTTTCTGGCTACACCTTC. Its translation is CASSPRARGLSGYTF.

This chain connects TRBV7-2 to TRBJ2-7; possible D gene TRBD1, 6 bases. This CDR3 is built from 14 residues. The V and J ends lost 5 bases and 7 bases respectively, with 18 bases between them. Germline V CDR1 and CDR2: SGHTA, FQGNSA. The DNA of the CDR3 is TGTGCCAGCAGCAGGGGGACCTCCCTGGGGGAGCAGTACTTC. It codes for CASSRGTSLGEQYF. Variable domain in full (rest from reference TRBV7-2 and TRBJ2-7): GAGVSQSPSNKVTEKGKDVELRCDPISGHTALYWYRQSLGQGLEFLIYFQGNSAPDKSGLPSDRFSAERTGGSVSTLTIQRTQQEDSAVYLCASSRGTSLGEQYFGPGTRLTVT.